This entry features one TCR beta chain sequence. The antigen remains undetermined. The sample belongs to a study of identical twins. Whole-study results and caveats: Invariant T cells like MAIT and iNKT could partly confound the zero-insertion analyses.

CDR1 is SGDLS, CDR2 YYNGEE, per germline. CDR3 length equals 15 residues. Trimming left V 4 bases short and J 1 base short, with 12 bases between. Template switching, a step in the protocol, added a universal primer site, and cDNA carried unique molecular identifiers. A single record per CDR3 protein comes from TCRdb applying MiXCR to the 5' RACE reads. The profile shows 600,000 to 850,000 distinct CDR3 sequences, roughly 18% of them singletons. In addition, the sample was reused for a study of T cells expressing NK-cell markers. That work adds: Dominant NKG2C+ clonotypes were found to form 1.0-7.0% of CD8+ T cells in six donors.

The sequence was obtained from a woman aged 18-29 years in good health. The sequencing sample was made of PBMCs. The chain uses TRBV9 and TRBJ2-1, with D tentatively TRBD1 (5 bases). The DNA of the CDR3 is TGTGCCAGCAGCCCTCAGGGTCTATCCTACAATGAGCAGTTCTTC. Encoded protein: CASSPQGLSYNEQFF.